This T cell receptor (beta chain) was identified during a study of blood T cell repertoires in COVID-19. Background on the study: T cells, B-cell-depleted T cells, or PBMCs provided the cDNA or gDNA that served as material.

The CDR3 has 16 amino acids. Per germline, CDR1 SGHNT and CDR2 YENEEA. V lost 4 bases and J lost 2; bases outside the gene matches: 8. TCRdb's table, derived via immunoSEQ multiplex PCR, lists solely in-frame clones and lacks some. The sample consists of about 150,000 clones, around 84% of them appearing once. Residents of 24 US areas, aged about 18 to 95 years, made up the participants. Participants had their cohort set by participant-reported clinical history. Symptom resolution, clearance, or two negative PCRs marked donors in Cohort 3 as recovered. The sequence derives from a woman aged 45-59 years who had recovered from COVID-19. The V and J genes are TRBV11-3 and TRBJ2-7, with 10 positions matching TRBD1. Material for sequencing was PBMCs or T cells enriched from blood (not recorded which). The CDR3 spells CASSSTRTGGTYEQYF. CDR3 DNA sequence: TGTGCCAGCAGCTCGACCCGGACAGGGGGGACCTACGAGCAGTACTTC. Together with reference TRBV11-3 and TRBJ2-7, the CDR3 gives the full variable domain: EAGVVQSPRYKIIEKKQPVAFWCNPISGHNTLYWYLQNLGQGPELLIRYENEEAVDDSQLPKDRFSAERLKGVDSTLKIQPAELGDSAVYLCASSSTRTGGTYEQYFGPGTRLTVT.